The 30 T cell receptor beta chains listed next were all sequenced from one sample in a study of T cells after yellow fever vaccination. MiXCR was run by TCRdb on the 5' RACE reads, yielding one entry per CDR3 protein. The sample includes about 260,000 distinct CDR3 sequences, more than 3.5% of them seen just once. Sequenced material: PBMCs, taken 15 days after the yellow fever booster vaccination. All receptors derive from a man aged 18 to 29 who received the YFV17D yellow fever vaccine.

This clonotype was counted ten times or more. The chain employs TRBV7-2 and TRBJ1-5; TRBD1 is a possible D gene (6 bases). This CDR3 spans 14 amino acids. V was cut by 3 bases and J by 4 bases, with 10 bases left in between. Germline V gives CDR1 SGHTA, CDR2 FQGNSA. The CDR3 here is CASSFWGPNQPQHF. In DNA form, the CDR3 reads TGTGCCAGCAGCTTTTGGGGGCCTAATCAGCCCCAGCATTTT. The full variable domain, completed using reference TRBV7-2 and TRBJ1-5, is GAGVSQSPSNKVTEKGKDVELRCDPISGHTALYWYRQSLGQGLEFLIYFQGNSAPDKSGLPSDRFSAERTGGSVSTLTIQRTQQEDSAVYLCASSFWGPNQPQHFGDGTRLSIL.

This clonotype appeared many times. The chain employs TRBV6-2 or TRBV6-3 and TRBJ2-4, with 8 bases lining up with TRBD2. Looked up from germline, CDR1 is MNHEY and CDR2 is SVGEGT. The trim removed 6 bases at V and 8 bases at J, leaving 9 bases unmatched. The CDR3 spans 14 residues. In DNA, the CDR3 is TGTGCCAGCAGCGACGCGGGACTAGTAGACATTCAGTACTTC. Translating it yields CASSDAGLVDIQYF.

This clonotype has a count of ten or more. The chain has TRBV19 and TRBJ1-5; possibly TRBD1 for D (5 bases). CDR3 length equals 13 residues. V shed 7 bases and J shed 9 bases, with 16 bases lying between them. Germline CDR1 LNHDA, CDR2 SQIVND (reference sequence). The CDR3 DNA reads TGTGCCAGTACCATGGCGGGGGTCCGGCCCCAGCATTTT. It codes for CASTMAGVRPQHF.

This clonotype has ten or more counts. This chain uses TRBV7-9 with TRBJ1-1, with TRBD1 identical over 8 bases. The germline gives CDR1 SEHNR, CDR2 FQNEAQ (reference sequence). The CDR3 totals 14 residues. V gave up 4 bases and J gave up 4 bases; unmatched junction bases: 5. DNA for the CDR3: TGTGCCAGCAGCTCCCAGGGGGCGGGCACTGAAGCTTTCTTT. It codes for CASSSQGAGTEAFF.

This clonotype has a count of ten or more. The V call is TRBV5-1, the J call TRBJ1-6; perhaps TRBD1 as D (5 bases). The CDR3 contains 16 residues. Germline-derived CDR1 and CDR2 are SGHRS and YFSETQ. Between the trimmed V and J ends, which lost 3 bases and 6 bases, there was a span of 16 bases. Written as DNA, the CDR3 is TGCGCCAGCAGCTCGGACGCGGCGGGGGTTAATTCACCCCTCCACTTT. Its protein is CASSSDAAGVNSPLHF.

The table lists this clonotype with a few counts. The chain couples TRBV9 to TRBJ2-3, with TRBD1 identical over 7 bases. Germline lookup yields CDR1 SGDLS and CDR2 YYNGEE. The CDR3 sequence is 13 residues long. Trimming at V came to 4 bases and at J to 4 bases, leaving 3 bases not matched to a gene. CDR3 residues: CASSNTGADTQYF. The CDR3, as DNA: TGTGCCAGCAGCAACACAGGGGCAGATACGCAGTATTTT. Full variable domain (rest looked up from reference TRBV9 and TRBJ2-3): DSGVTQTPKHLITATGQRVTLRCSPRSGDLSVYWYQQSLDQGLQFLIQYYNGEERAKGNILERFSAQQFPDLHSELNLSSLELGDSALYFCASSNTGADTQYFGPGTRLTVL.

This clonotype was detected ten times or more. The gene calls are TRBV24-1 and TRBJ2-7, with a weak D call TRBD2 (5 bases). The CDR3 has 16 amino acids. Germline assignment: CDR1 KGHDR and CDR2 SFDVKD. Trimming left V 5 bases short and J 0 bases short, with 16 bases between. Here the CDR3 DNA reads TGTGCCACCAGTGCCTTCGGGGTTGGAGACTCCTACGAGCAGTACGTC. Translating gives CATSAFGVGDSYEQYV.

This sequence joins TRBV4-2 and TRBJ1-4; maybe TRBD1 (5 bases). The germline CDR1 and CDR2 sequences are LGHNA and YNFKEQ. The CDR3 loop spans 15 amino acids. V lost 0 bases, J lost 8 bases, and 13 bases lay in between. The CDR3, as DNA: TGTGCCAGCAGCCAAGATGGGCAAGAGGGGGAAAAACTGTTTTTT. It codes for CASSQDGQEGEKLFF.

At least ten counts were recorded for this clonotype. The chain is built from TRBV29-1 and TRBJ1-5; TRBD1 matches 11 bases. V lost 6 bases and J lost 4; bases outside the gene matches: 5. The CDR3 runs to 14 residues. Germline values: CDR1 SQVTM, CDR2 ANQGSEA. The CDR3 sequence: CSVAGTGGNQPQHF. Written as DNA, the CDR3 is TGCAGCGTCGCAGGGACAGGGGGGAATCAGCCCCAGCATTTT.

This clonotype was seen many times. In nucleotides, the CDR3 is TGTGCCAGCAGTCCGCGGGAGGTGTGGGCACCCCTCCACTTT. Its protein product is CASSPREVWAPLHF. The chain has TRBV28 and TRBJ1-6, with unresolved D. The CDR3 totals 14 residues. Germline CDR1 MDHEN, CDR2 SYDVKM. V lost 5 bases to trimming and J lost 11 bases, with 16 bases between them.

This clonotype was counted ten times or more. V and J are TRBV28 and TRBJ2-7; no firm D call. There are 13 residues in the CDR3. Trimming cost V 1 base and J 5 bases, with 9 bases left between them. The germline V gene has CDR1 MDHEN and CDR2 SYDVKM. CDR3 sequence: CASSLSRWDEQYV. DNA for the CDR3: TGTGCCAGCAGTTTATCCCGGTGGGACGAGCAGTACGTC.

Ten or more counts support this clonotype. This sequence joins TRBV15 and TRBJ2-5; perhaps TRBD2 as D (5 bases). V was shortened by 1 base and J by 5 bases, with 14 bases between the two germline ends. The CDR3 runs to 15 residues. Germline CDR1 and CDR2: LNHNV and YYDKDF (reference sequence). The CDR3 bases are TGTGCCACCAGCAGAGCCACCGGGATTCTGGAGACCCAGTACTTC. Amino acids: CATSRATGILETQYF. Supplemented by reference TRBV15 and TRBJ2-5, the full variable domain reads DAMVIQNPRYQVTQFGKPVTLSCSQTLNHNVMYWYQQKSSQAPKLLFHYYDKDFNNEADTPDNFQSRRPNTSFCFLDIRSPGLGDTAMYLCATSRATGILETQYFGPGTRLLVL.

This clonotype was seen ten or more times. This chain connects TRBV6-2 or TRBV6-3 to TRBJ2-7; 7 bases line up with TRBD1. With 2 bases clipped from V and 0 bases from J, the junction kept 4 bases outside the gene matches. CDR1 and CDR2 from the germline V gene are MNHEY and SVGEGT. The CDR3 covers 15 residues. The CDR3 sequence is CASSYQGESSYEQYF. For the CDR3, the DNA is TGTGCCAGCAGTTACCAGGGGGAGAGCTCCTACGAGCAGTACTTC.

This clonotype has just a few counts. This chain connects TRBV30 to TRBJ1-4; 7 nucleotides match TRBD1. The V and J ends lost 4 bases and 6 bases, in that order; junction bases with no gene match: 5. Germline CDR1 reads GTSNPN; CDR2 reads SVGIG (reference sequence). The CDR3 loop spans 13 amino acids. The CDR3 sequence is CAWTGTAHEKLFF. CDR3 DNA sequence: TGTGCCTGGACCGGGACAGCTCATGAAAAACTGTTTTTT.

V usage is TRBV28 and J usage is TRBJ2-3; TRBD2 might be the D (6 bases). Germline values: CDR1 MDHEN, CDR2 SYDVKM. Trimming removed 4 bases at V and 4 bases at J, with 15 bases between. The CDR3 covers 15 residues. Here the CDR3 DNA reads TGTGCCAGCAGTTCCCCGGGGGAAAGGGCAGATACGCAGTATTTT. It specifies CASSSPGERADTQYF.

Only a few counts were recorded for this clonotype. The chain is built from TRBV28 and TRBJ1-1, with TRBD1 matching over 10 bases. The CDR3 consists of 14 residues. The V gene's germline CDR1 is MDHEN and CDR2 SYDVKM. J lost 7 bases, V lost 5 bases, and 7 bases had no gene match. In DNA form, the CDR3 reads TGTGCCAGCAGTCTCCTGGGACAGGGGCATGAAGCTTTCTTT. Its translation is CASSLLGQGHEAFF.

In its sample, this clonotype was seen many times. The junction and the germline gene differ at one end; a read error may be behind it. The CDR3 bases are TGTGCCAGCAGCCAGAAAACTAGCCCAGCCCCCTTC. This translates into CASSQKTSPAPF. The gene calls are TRBV7-2 and TRBJ2-1; D may be TRBD2 (6 bases). Germline CDR1 reads SGHTA; CDR2 reads FQGNSA. This CDR3 comprises 12 residues.

This clonotype has ten or more counts. The CDR3 nucleotides are TGTGCCAGTAGTATGGGGAGGTCTACAGTTGAAGCTTTCTTT. It yields the protein CASSMGRSTVEAFF. The chain uses TRBV19 and TRBJ1-1; D remains unclear. The CDR3 has 14 residues. CDR1 and CDR2 from the germline V gene are LNHDA and SQIVND (reference sequence). V lost 3 bases and J lost 7, with 15 bases in between.

This clonotype has at least ten counts. J is TRBJ2-1 and V is TRBV3-1; a possible D gene is TRBD2 (5 bases). This CDR3 spans 16 amino acids. Germline V gene sequence: CDR1 LGHDT, CDR2 YNNKEL (reference sequence). With 2 bases removed from V and 5 bases from J, the gap between germline ends came to 16 bases. The CDR3 protein is CASSQPMRTADNEQFF. The CDR3 DNA sequence: TGTGCCAGCAGCCAACCGATGCGGACTGCCGACAATGAGCAGTTCTTC.

This clonotype has at least ten counts. The rearrangement joins TRBV7-9 to TRBJ2-3; TRBD1 matches 7 bases. The germline gives CDR1 SEHNR, CDR2 FQNEAQ (reference sequence). The V and J ends lost 1 base and 5 bases, in that order; junction bases with no gene match: 6. This CDR3 has 15 residues. The DNA of the CDR3 is TGTGCCAGCAGCTTAGAGCGACAGGGATTAGATACGCAGTATTTT. This codes for CASSLERQGLDTQYF.

Only a few counts were recorded for this clonotype. The chain has TRBV20-1 and TRBJ2-1; TRBD2 is a possible D gene (6 bases). The CDR3 is 18 residues long. Trimming took off 1 base at V and 4 bases at J, with 23 bases between the two ends. Germline loops: CDR1 DFQATT, CDR2 SNEGSKA (reference sequence). This chain's CDR3 is CSARGRKVRGRPYNEQFF. For the CDR3, the DNA is TGCAGTGCTAGAGGGCGGAAGGTCCGGGGGAGACCTTACAATGAGCAGTTCTTC.

This clonotype was recorded many times. The rearrangement uses TRBV5-5 and TRBJ2-5; TRBD2 agrees at 11 bases. The CDR3 is made up of 16 amino acids. Trimming at V came to 0 bases and at J to 2 bases, leaving 3 bases not matched to a gene. The germline CDR1 and CDR2 sequences are SGHKS and YYEKEE (reference sequence). The CDR3 region has the DNA TGTGCCAGCAGCTTGGCGATAGCGGGGGGGCAAGAGACCCAGTACTTC. This codes for CASSLAIAGGQETQYF. The full variable domain, with the rest looked up from reference TRBV5-5 and TRBJ2-5, is DAGVTQSPTHLIKTRGQQVTLRCSPISGHKSVSWYQQVLGQGPQFIFQYYEKEERGRGNFPDRFSARQFPNYSSELNVNALLLGDSALYLCASSLAIAGGQETQYFGPGTRLLVL.

This clonotype was picked up many times. V and J are TRBV9 and TRBJ1-2, with D hard to call. The germline gives CDR1 SGDLS, CDR2 YYNGEE. The CDR3 length is 14 residues. Trimming removed 4 bases from V and 4 bases from J, with 14 bases in between. The CDR3 is CASSPRSVGYGYTF. The DNA for the CDR3 is TGTGCCAGCAGCCCGAGAAGCGTGGGCTATGGCTACACCTTC.

This chain joins TRBV12-3 or TRBV12-4 and TRBJ1-5; D is perhaps TRBD1 (5 bases). The CDR3 has 13 amino acids. Trimming cost V 4 bases and J 4 bases, with 8 bases left between them. The CDR3 nucleotides are TGTGCCAGCAGTTCGACAGAGAATCAGCCCCAGCATTTT. Its translation is CASSSTENQPQHF.

This clonotype was seen repeatedly, ten times or more. V usage is TRBV20-1 and J usage is TRBJ1-2; TRBD1 agrees at 7 bases. J gave up 2 bases and V 5 bases, and 14 bases lay outside the gene matches. CDR1 is DFQATT and CDR2 is SNEGSKA in the germline V gene (reference sequence). CDR3 length: 16 residues. In DNA, the CDR3 is TGCAGTGCTCCCGAATCAAACAGGGGAGTCAACTATGGCTACACCTTC. Its translation: CSAPESNRGVNYGYTF.

Details on this clonotype: A much bigger clone sits one base away, suggesting this may be a read error. J is TRBJ1-4 and V is TRBV4-1; 7 nucleotides align to TRBD1. V shed 8 bases, J shed 8 bases, and the junction held 14 bases outside the gene matches. This CDR3 comprises 15 residues. The germline V gene encodes CDR1 MGHRA and CDR2 YSYEKL. Here the CDR3 reads CASCPRGTELEKLFF. CDR3 in DNA: TGCGCCAGCTGTCCCAGGGGGACAGAATTGGAAAAACTGTTTTTT.

The table lists this clonotype with many counts. The rearrangement joins TRBV5-1 to TRBJ1-1; perhaps TRBD1 as D (6 bases). V was cut by 4 bases and J by 3 bases, with 16 bases left in between. The CDR3 sequence is 15 residues long. Germline loops: CDR1 SGHRS, CDR2 YFSETQ. The CDR3 loop is CASSTPSGDYTEAFF. DNA for the CDR3: TGCGCCAGCAGCACACCTTCAGGGGACTACACTGAAGCTTTCTTT.

This chain links TRBV5-4 with TRBJ1-1; possible D gene TRBD1, 6 bases. The CDR3 covers 14 residues. The V end lost 2 bases, the J end lost 3 bases, and 11 bases lay between the germline ends. Germline V gene lookup returns CDR1 SGHNT and CDR2 YYREEE (reference sequence). The CDR3 nucleotides are TGTGCCAGCAGCTTACAGGGCGGTGACACTGAAGCTTTCTTT. Protein sequence: CASSLQGGDTEAFF. Using reference TRBV5-4 and TRBJ1-1 for the parts outside the CDR3, the full variable domain is ETGVTQSPTHLIKTRGQQVTLRCSSQSGHNTVSWYQQALGQGPQFIFQYYREEENGRGNFPPRFSGLQFPNYSSELNVNALELDDSALYLCASSLQGGDTEAFFGQGTRLTVV.

This clonotype was seen many times. The chain has TRBV6-5 and TRBJ2-7, with 10 nucleotides matching TRBD1. The V gene's germline CDR1 is MNHEY and CDR2 SVGAGI. Unmatched junction bases numbered 3, after V lost 0 bases and J lost 4 bases. This CDR3 comprises 15 residues. In DNA form, the CDR3 reads TGTGCCAGCAGTTACTCGGACAGGGGGATTTACGAGCAGTACTTC. Protein product: CASSYSDRGIYEQYF.

This clonotype has only a few counts. CDR3 amino acids: CASSPLAGGPAAKNIQYF. The CDR3 nucleotides are TGTGCCAGCAGCCCTCTAGCGGGGGGGCCTGCGGCCAAAAACATTCAGTACTTC. J is TRBJ2-4 and V is TRBV7-2, with 12 bases aligning to TRBD2. The germline gives CDR1 SGHTA, CDR2 FQGNSA. This CDR3 is built from 18 residues. Trimming cost V 5 bases and J 1 base; bases outside gene matches: 9.